The rows below give T cell receptor beta chains drawn from one sample of a study of cytomegalovirus exposure and HLA in healthy donors. Measured with immunoSEQ multiplex PCR; TCRdb has only the in-frame clones, and not every one. Of 110,000 to 150,000 clones listed, around 10% were seen once; the top ten hold 1.8%. The sample was PBMCs. The receptors stem from a man in his fifties in good health and CMV-seronegative. Both conserved end residues are part of each CDR3. The order of the fields is clone size, D gene, J gene, V gene, CDR3 protein, CDR3 DNA. The D gene is left open where the match is weak. The size entry is marked missing in some rows and otherwise reads once, few, many or a size class.

few,TRBD1,TRBJ2-1,TRBV7-8,CASSFRNRGGYNEQFF,TGTGCCAGCAGCTTTAGAAACAGGGGCGGCTACAATGAGCAGTTCTTC
.,.,TRBJ2-5,TRBV29-1,CSAPGRSQETQYF,TGCAGCGCCCCGGGGAGGAGCCAAGAGACCCAGTACTTC
few,TRBD1,TRBJ2-7,TRBV6-5,CASRAQGAAHEQYF,TGTGCCAGCAGAGCCCAGGGGGCTGCTCACGAGCAGTACTTC
few,TRBD1,TRBJ1-2,TRBV5-8,CASSLGQGAMGGYTF,TGTGCCAGCAGCTTGGGGCAGGGGGCAATGGGCGGCTACACCTTC
few,.,TRBJ2-1,TRBV6-5,CASSYGPMIAGEQFF,TGTGCCAGCAGTTATGGACCCATGATTGCAGGGGAGCAGTTCTTC
few,.,TRBJ2-7,TRBV11-1,CASSSDWGGAQYF,TGTGCCAGCAGTTCGGACTGGGGGGGCGCGCAGTACTTC
.,TRBD1,TRBJ2-2,TRBV27,CASQLWGQGLTGELFF,TGTGCCTCCCAACTTTGGGGACAGGGTTTGACTGGGGAGCTGTTTTTT
few,TRBD1,TRBJ2-2,TRBV7-6,CASSLRGQGARSGTGELFF,TGTGCCAGCAGCTTACGGGGACAGGGGGCTCGTTCGGGCACCGGGGAGCTGTTTTTT
.,.,TRBJ2-7,TRBV2,CASRASMYEQYF,TGTGCCAGCCGGGCTAGCATGTACGAGCAGTACTTC
few,.,TRBJ2-3,TRBV6-1,CASSEYSSTDTQYF,TGTGCCAGCAGTGAATACTCTAGCACAGATACGCAGTATTTT
.,.,TRBJ1-3,TRBV30,CAWSRARSGNTIYF,TGTGCCTGGAGTCGAGCGAGGTCTGGAAACACCATATATTTT
few,.,TRBJ2-7,TRBV28,CASSSGTYEQYF,TGTGCCAGCAGCTCCGGGACCTACGAGCAGTACTTC
few,TRBD1,TRBJ1-5,TRBV19,CATQTGIDSNQPQHF,TGTGCCACCCAGACAGGGATAGATAGCAATCAGCCCCAGCATTTT
.,.,TRBJ1-2,TRBV5-5,CASSLEGHTNYGYTF,TGTGCCAGCAGCTTGGAGGGACATACGAACTATGGCTACACCTTC
.,.,TRBJ1-2,TRBV25-1,CASKLPGEGGYTF,TGTGCCAGCAAACTTCCAGGGGAGGGAGGCTACACCTTC
.,TRBD2,TRBJ2-7,TRBV6-1,CASRRTSGNYEQYF,TGTGCCAGCAGGAGGACTAGCGGCAACTACGAGCAGTACTTC
few,.,TRBJ2-3,TRBV30,CAWEIADGQYF,TGTGCCTGGGAGATAGCCGATGGGCAGTATTTT
.,TRBD1,TRBJ1-5,TRBV19,CASSPGTGGKPQHF,TGTGCCAGTAGTCCCGGGACAGGGGGCAAGCCCCAGCATTTT
.,.,TRBJ2-3,TRBV18,CASSTSTDTQYF,TGTGCCAGCTCCACTAGCACAGATACGCAGTATTTT
few,TRBD1,TRBJ1-1,TRBV4-2,CASSQDLGGITEAFF,TGTGCCAGCAGCCAAGATCTAGGGGGCATCACTGAAGCTTTCTTT
few,TRBD1,TRBJ2-7,TRBV29-1,CSVEDLQGAPYEQYF,TGCAGCGTTGAAGATCTACAGGGGGCTCCCTACGAGCAGTACTTC
.,TRBD2,TRBJ2-6,TRBV9,CASSVGLGGLLGSGANVLTF,TGTGCCAGCAGCGTAGGTCTCGGGGGACTACTTGGCTCTGGGGCCAACGTCCTGACTTTC
few,TRBD1,TRBJ1-4,TRBV5-6,CASSYGTVANEKLFF,TGTGCCAGCAGCTACGGGACAGTTGCTAATGAAAAACTGTTTTTT
few,.,TRBJ2-1,TRBV5-1,CASFLAGLTYNEQFF,TGCGCCAGCTTCCTGGCGGGGCTCACCTACAATGAGCAGTTCTTC
.,TRBD2,TRBJ2-5,TRBV7-3,CASSSTSGMLETQYF,TGTGCCAGCAGCTCAACTAGCGGGATGTTGGAGACCCAGTACTTC
.,TRBD1,TRBJ1-1,TRBV30,CAWSVIPTGAGTEAFF,TGTGCCTGGAGTGTTATCCCGACAGGGGCGGGAACTGAAGCTTTCTTT